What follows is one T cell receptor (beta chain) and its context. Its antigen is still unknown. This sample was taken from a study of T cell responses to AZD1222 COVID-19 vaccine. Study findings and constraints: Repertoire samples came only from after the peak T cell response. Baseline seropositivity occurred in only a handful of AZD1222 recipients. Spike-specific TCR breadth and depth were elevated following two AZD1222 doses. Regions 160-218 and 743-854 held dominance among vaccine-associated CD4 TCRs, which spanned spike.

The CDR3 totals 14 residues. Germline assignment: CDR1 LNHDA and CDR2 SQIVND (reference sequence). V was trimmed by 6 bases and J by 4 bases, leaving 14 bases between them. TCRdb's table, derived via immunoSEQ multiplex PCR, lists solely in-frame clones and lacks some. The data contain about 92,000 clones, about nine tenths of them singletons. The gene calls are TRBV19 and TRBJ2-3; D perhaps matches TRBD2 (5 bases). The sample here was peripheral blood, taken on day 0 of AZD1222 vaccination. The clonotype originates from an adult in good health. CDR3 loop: CASRGEGEADTQYF. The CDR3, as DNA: TGTGCCAGTAGGGGAGAGGGAGAGGCAGATACGCAGTATTTT.